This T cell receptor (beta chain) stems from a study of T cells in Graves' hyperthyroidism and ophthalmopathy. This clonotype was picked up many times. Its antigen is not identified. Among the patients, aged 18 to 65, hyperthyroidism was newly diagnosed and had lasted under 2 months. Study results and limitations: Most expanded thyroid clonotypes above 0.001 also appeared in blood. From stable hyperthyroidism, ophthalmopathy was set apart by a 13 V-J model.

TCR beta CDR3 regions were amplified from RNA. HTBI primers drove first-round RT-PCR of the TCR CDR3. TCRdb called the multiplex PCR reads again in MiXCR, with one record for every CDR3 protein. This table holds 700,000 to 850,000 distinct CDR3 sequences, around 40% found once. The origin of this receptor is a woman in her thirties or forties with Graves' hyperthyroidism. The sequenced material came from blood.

The CDR3: CASTSDGVGVSQHF. In DNA, the CDR3 is TGTGCCAGCACCTCGGACGGTGTTGGCGTGTCCCAGCATTTT. The chain is built from TRBV12-3 or TRBV12-4 and TRBJ1-5; D gene unclear. The V end lost 7 bases, the J end lost 11 bases, and 21 bases lay between the germline ends. CDR3 length: 14 residues.